This T cell receptor (beta chain) was sequenced for a study of blood T cell repertoires in COVID-19. Losses at the gene ends were 6 bases for V and 8 bases for J; bases not matched to a gene: 9. Germline lookup yields CDR1 SNHLY and CDR2 FYNNEI. The CDR3 consists of 13 residues. In the authors' methods: Reference gene primer amplification gave nucleated cell count estimates. Clones were sequenced by immunoSEQ multiplex PCR, and TCRdb holds only the in-frame ones, with some missing. V and J calls and clone size follow that table, whereas D and trimming were derived from the DNA. The sample lists fewer than 50,000 clones; around 82% were seen once.

The specimen sequenced was peripheral blood. This TCR derives from a man older than 75 with acute or convalescent COVID-19. The chain is built from TRBV2 and TRBJ1-2; 7 nucleotides match TRBD1. As DNA, the CDR3 is TGTGCCAGCAGCTGGGACAGCCCGGGCGGCTACACCTTC. It yields the protein CASSWDSPGGYTF.